These 20 T cell receptor beta chains were all obtained from the same sample, sequenced in a study of T cell responses to AZD1222 COVID-19 vaccine. Method: immunoSEQ multiplex PCR; TCRdb's copy keeps in-frame clones and lacks some. The data show 150,000 to 200,000 clones, under 95% seen once. This sample comprised peripheral blood, obtained 28 days after the second AZD1222 dose. These TCRs come from an adult who received the AZD1222 COVID-19 vaccine.

V usage is TRBV28 and J usage is TRBJ2-1; D unclear. Germline CDR1 MDHEN, CDR2 SYDVKM. The length of the CDR3 is 11 residues. The V gene lost 3 bases and the J gene lost 10 bases, with 7 bases spanning the gap. The CDR3 protein is CASSFGREQFF. The CDR3 DNA sequence: TGTGCCAGCAGTTTTGGCCGGGAGCAGTTCTTC.

The rearrangement joins TRBV7-9 to TRBJ2-1; D unclear. Per germline, CDR1 SEHNR and CDR2 FQNEAQ (reference sequence). The V end lost 5 bases, the J end lost 7 bases, and 18 bases lay between the germline ends. This CDR3 comprises 15 residues. CDR3 residues: CASSPPPRIGNEQFF. CDR3 DNA sequence: TGTGCCAGCAGCCCTCCCCCGAGGATTGGAAATGAGCAGTTCTTC.

The CDR3 here is CASSYSWAGRSTEAFF. CDR3 in DNA: TGTGCCAGCAGTTACTCGTGGGCAGGGAGGTCTACTGAAGCTTTCTTT. The chain links TRBV6-5 to TRBJ1-1, with a possible D match to TRBD1 (5 bases). Deletions cut 0 bases from V and 5 bases from J, with 16 bases between. The CDR3 loop spans 16 amino acids. Germline V gene lookup returns CDR1 MNHEY and CDR2 SVGAGI.

This clone is a singleton in its sample. The chain combines TRBV5-6 with TRBJ1-1, with TRBD1 matching 8 bases. The V gene end was trimmed by 4 bases and the J gene end by 7 bases; junction bases not matched to a gene: 9. Germline V gene data show CDR1 as SGHDT and CDR2 as YYEEEE. The CDR3 extends over 14 amino acids. CDR3 protein: CASSPDRGQGEAFF. CDR3 sequence (DNA): TGTGCCAGCAGCCCAGACAGGGGACAAGGTGAAGCTTTCTTT.

The V and J genes are TRBV24-1 and TRBJ2-2, with 7 bases identical to TRBD2. V gave up 1 base and J gave up 4 bases; unmatched junction bases: 2. The CDR3 loop spans 15 amino acids. From germline, CDR1 is KGHDR and CDR2 SFDVKD. The CDR3 nucleotides read TGTGCCACCAGTGATTTCGGGGGGAGCACCGGGGAGCTGTTTTTT. This gives the protein CATSDFGGSTGELFF.

V usage is TRBV18 and J usage is TRBJ1-4; the D gene is possibly TRBD1 (5 bases). Deletions cut 3 bases from V and 8 bases from J, with 10 bases between. Per the germline V gene, CDR1 is KGHSH and CDR2 is LQKENI. This CDR3 spans 13 amino acids. For the CDR3, the DNA is TGTGCCAGCTCACCGGCGACAGACGAAAAACTGTTTTTT. Protein product: CASSPATDEKLFF. The whole variable domain, remainder taken from reference TRBV18 and TRBJ1-4, is NAGVMQNPRHLVRRRGQEARLRCSPMKGHSHVYWYRQLPEEGLKFMVYLQKENIIDESGMPKERFSAEFPKEGPSILRIQQVVRGDSAAYFCASSPATDEKLFFGSGTQLSVL.

The chain uses TRBV28 and TRBJ1-1; D not certain. The germline V gene encodes CDR1 MDHEN and CDR2 SYDVKM. The CDR3 consists of 14 residues. V was shortened by 3 bases and J by 1 base, with 9 bases between the two germline ends. Here the CDR3 DNA reads TGTGCCAGCAGTTTCCCGGGGAGGAACACTGAAGCTTTCTTT. This sequence encodes CASSFPGRNTEAFF.

The table lists this clone with a few counts. CDR3 sequence reads: CASSQTGGWSELFF. Written as DNA, the CDR3 is TGCGCCAGCAGCCAAACGGGAGGGTGGTCGGAGCTGTTTTTT. This sequence joins TRBV4-1 and TRBJ1-4; 8 bases line up with TRBD2. The tail of the sequence fits TRBJ2-2 better, so the J call may be wrong. The CDR3 spans 14 residues. CDR1 is MGHRA and CDR2 is YSYEKL in the germline V gene.

This chain joins TRBV5-1 and TRBJ2-5, with D unclear. Trimming removed 1 base at V and 4 bases at J, with 8 bases between. The CDR3 is 13 residues long. Germline V gene lookup returns CDR1 SGHRS and CDR2 YFSETQ. Here the CDR3 reads CASSLNHIETQYF. The CDR3 DNA is TGCGCCAGCAGCTTGAACCATATAGAGACCCAGTACTTC.

The CDR3 region is CASSSGTPLTGSYEQYF. The DNA for the CDR3 is TGTGCCAGCAGCTCCGGGACACCCTTGACGGGCTCCTACGAGCAGTACTTC. The chain couples TRBV7-9 to TRBJ2-7, with D perhaps TRBD1 (6 bases). V was pared by 4 bases and J by 0 bases, with 19 bases between. Germline V lookup: CDR1 SEHNR, CDR2 FQNEAQ (reference sequence). This CDR3 contains 17 residues. The variable domain in full, with the rest retrieved from reference TRBV7-9 and TRBJ2-7, is DTGVSQNPRHKITKRGQNVTFRCDPISEHNRLYWYRQTLGQGPEFLTYFQNEAQLEKSRLLSDRFSAERPKGSFSTLEIQRTEQGDSAMYLCASSSGTPLTGSYEQYFGPGTRLTVT.

The chain carries TRBV6-6 and TRBJ1-2; 8 bases line up with TRBD1. V dropped 2 bases and J dropped 4; count of bases not matched to a gene: 6. CDR1 and CDR2 from the germline V gene are MNHNY and SVGAGI (reference sequence). The CDR3 is 15 amino acids. The CDR3 sequence is CASSYEPGQGYGYTF. The CDR3 nucleotides are TGTGCCAGCAGTTACGAACCCGGACAGGGCTATGGCTACACCTTC.

This chain joins TRBV7-3 and TRBJ1-6, with unresolved D. This CDR3 comprises 13 residues. From germline, CDR1 is SGHTA and CDR2 FQGTGA. The V gene lost 1 base and the J gene lost 7 bases, with 5 bases spanning the gap. The CDR3: CASSLMENSPLHF. The DNA for the CDR3 is TGTGCCAGCAGCTTAATGGAGAATTCACCCCTCCACTTT.

Comment on this clone: Distinct nucleotide sequences in the sample also encode this CDR3. The chain recombines TRBV30 with TRBJ2-2; D may be TRBD2 (6 bases). The CDR3 contains 14 residues. CDR1 and CDR2 from the germline V gene are GTSNPN and SVGIG (reference sequence). Trimming pared 3 bases from V and 2 bases from J, leaving 10 bases between. CDR3 region: CAWRGTGNTGELFF. CDR3 bases: TGTGCCTGGAGGGGGACTGGCAACACCGGGGAGCTGTTTTTT.

This clone has a single count. This chain joins TRBV30 and TRBJ2-7; 9 nucleotides align to TRBD1. The CDR3 consists of 12 residues. The germline CDR1 and CDR2 sequences are GTSNPN and SVGIG (reference sequence). The V segment lost 4 bases and the J segment 4 bases; nucleotides outside the gene matches: 2. CDR3 residues: CAWTDRGYEQYF. The CDR3 bases are TGTGCCTGGACGGACAGGGGTTACGAGCAGTACTTC. The whole variable domain, filled in from reference TRBV30 and TRBJ2-7, reads SQTIHQWPATLVQPVGSPLSLECTVEGTSNPNLYWYRQAAGRGLQLLFYSVGIGQISSEVPQNLSASRPQDRQFILSSKKLLLSDSGFYLCAWTDRGYEQYFGPGTRLTVT.

The rearrangement joins TRBV10-3 to TRBJ2-1; 13 bases line up with TRBD2. Trimming took 6 bases from V and 8 from J; bases not matched to a gene: 4. The V gene's germline CDR1 is ENHRY and CDR2 SYGVKD. The CDR3 has 14 residues. CDR3 residues: CAISPGTSGDEQFF. CDR3 bases: TGTGCCATCAGCCCAGGGACTAGCGGGGATGAGCAGTTCTTC.

V is TRBV19 and J is TRBJ2-1, with D unresolved. The CDR3 loop spans 11 amino acids. V dropped 5 bases and J dropped 3 bases, with 2 bases sitting between them. Germline V gives CDR1 LNHDA, CDR2 SQIVND (reference sequence). This chain's CDR3 is CASSRYNEQFF. For the CDR3, the DNA is TGTGCCAGTAGTCGCTACAATGAGCAGTTCTTC.

The genes are TRBV6-2 or TRBV6-3 and TRBJ1-4, with D possibly being TRBD1 (5 bases). CDR1 MNHEY and CDR2 SVGEGT come from the germline V gene. The CDR3 is 15 residues long. Between the trimmed V and J ends, which lost 6 bases and 3 bases, there was a span of 14 bases. CDR3 amino acids: CASSPSWGANEKLFF. The CDR3 DNA reads TGTGCCAGCAGCCCCAGTTGGGGGGCTAATGAAAAACTGTTTTTT.

The chain employs TRBV5-1 and TRBJ1-2; no clear D. Looked up from germline, CDR1 is SGHRS and CDR2 is YFSETQ. The CDR3 sequence is 17 residues long. Trimming stripped 0 bases from V and 5 bases from J, with 20 bases between. The CDR3 spells CASSLATQPRGSYGYTF. The DNA of the CDR3 is TGCGCCAGCAGCTTGGCTACGCAGCCTCGGGGATCTTATGGCTACACCTTC.

The chain combines TRBV27 with TRBJ1-5; D possibly corresponds to TRBD1 (5 bases). This CDR3 contains 17 residues. Trimming cost V 5 bases and J 0 bases, with 17 bases left between them. The germline V gene encodes CDR1 MNHEY and CDR2 SMNVEV (reference sequence). CDR3 DNA: TGTGCCAGCAGTATGCCGGGACGGAATTATAGCAATCAGCCCCAGCATTTT. Its translation: CASSMPGRNYSNQPQHF.

The rearrangement joins TRBV6-5 to TRBJ2-3; TRBD1 or TRBD2 may be the D gene (5 bases each). Looked up from germline, CDR1 is MNHEY and CDR2 is SVGAGI. The CDR3 consists of 13 residues. V gave up 7 bases and J gave up 3 bases, with 11 bases separating them. CDR3 residues: CASTRGITDTQYF. CDR3 bases: TGTGCCAGCACGAGGGGCATTACAGATACGCAGTATTTT.